The rows below give T cell receptor beta chains drawn from one sample of a study of T cell repertoires in cytomegalovirus infection. In TCRdb, the reads were re-called with MiXCR into one record per CDR3 protein. This sample carries more than 150,000 distinct CDR3 sequences, roughly a fifth of them seen once, and the ten largest clones take less than 3.5%. The source material was PBMCs. The receptors here all came from a human donor in good health (CMV status not recorded). Some clones in this sample may be carry-over from other donors' samples. The CDR3 runs from the conserved cysteine through the conserved F or W. The D gene is left open where the match is weak. Clone size is stated in some rows and not others, as once, few, many or a class when expanded.

D gene,J gene,V gene,clone size,CDR3 protein,CDR3 DNA
-,TRBJ1-1,TRBV19,few,CASTVGNTEAFF,TGTGCCAGTACGGTTGGGAACACTGAAGCTTTCTTT
-,TRBJ1-1,TRBV12-3/TRBV12-4,few,CASRDQGNEAFF,TGTGCCAGCAGGGACCAGGGGAATGAAGCTTTCTTT
-,TRBJ2-5,TRBV5-1,many,CASSAGVQENQETQYF,TGCGCCAGCAGCGCCGGCGTACAGGAGAACCAAGAGACCCAGTACTTC
TRBD2,TRBJ2-1,TRBV6-2/TRBV6-3,few,CASSSGTSGLSSYNEQFF,TGTGCCAGCAGCTCCGGGACTAGCGGCTTGTCGTCCTACAATGAGCAGTTCTTC
TRBD2,TRBJ2-7,TRBV15,few,CATSRDRAGGEQYF,TGTGCCACCAGCAGAGATCGGGCGGGGGGCGAGCAGTACTTC
-,TRBJ2-1,TRBV5-5,few,CASSLGGLGGYNEQFF,TGTGCCAGCAGCTTGGGGGGGCTGGGGGGATACAATGAGCAGTTCTTC
-,TRBJ2-3,TRBV27,-,CASSPAPGHPLADTQYF,TGTGCCAGCAGCCCAGCCCCGGGACACCCTTTGGCAGATACGCAGTATTTT
TRBD2,TRBJ2-5,TRBV7-6,many,CASSLELAGGQGQETQYF,TGTGCCAGCAGCTTAGAACTAGCGGGAGGGCAGGGTCAAGAGACCCAGTACTTC
TRBD1,TRBJ1-2,TRBV12-3/TRBV12-4,few,CASSFGTGREGYTF,TGTGCCAGCAGTTTCGGGACAGGGAGGGAGGGCTACACCTTC
-,TRBJ2-7,TRBV5-1,-,CASSLVTAAYEQYF,TGCGCCAGCAGCTTGGTGACAGCGGCCTACGAGCAGTACTTC
-,TRBJ2-7,TRBV6-2/TRBV6-3,many,CASTPDGLYEQYF,TGTGCCAGCACCCCGGACGGCCTCTACGAGCAGTACTTC
-,TRBJ1-6,TRBV6-2/TRBV6-3,many,CASSYSTPAADSPLHF,TGTGCCAGCAGTTACTCGACGCCCGCGGCGGACTCACCCCTCCACTTT